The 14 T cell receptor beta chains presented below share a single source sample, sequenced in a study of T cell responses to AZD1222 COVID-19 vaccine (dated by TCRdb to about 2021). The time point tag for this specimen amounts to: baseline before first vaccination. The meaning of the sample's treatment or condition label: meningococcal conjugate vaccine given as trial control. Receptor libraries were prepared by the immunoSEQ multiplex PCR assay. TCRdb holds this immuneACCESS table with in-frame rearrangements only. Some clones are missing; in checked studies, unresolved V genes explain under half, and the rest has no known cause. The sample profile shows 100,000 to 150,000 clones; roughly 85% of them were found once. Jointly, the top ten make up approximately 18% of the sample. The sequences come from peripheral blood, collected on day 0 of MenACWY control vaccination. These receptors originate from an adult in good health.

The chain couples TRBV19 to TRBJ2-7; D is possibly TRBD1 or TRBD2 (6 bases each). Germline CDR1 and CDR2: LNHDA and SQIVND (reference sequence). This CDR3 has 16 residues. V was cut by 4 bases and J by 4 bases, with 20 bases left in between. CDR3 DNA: TGTGCCAGTAGTAGAAGGGGGGCCCCCTCCACTTACGAGCAGTACTTC. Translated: CASSRRGAPSTYEQYF.

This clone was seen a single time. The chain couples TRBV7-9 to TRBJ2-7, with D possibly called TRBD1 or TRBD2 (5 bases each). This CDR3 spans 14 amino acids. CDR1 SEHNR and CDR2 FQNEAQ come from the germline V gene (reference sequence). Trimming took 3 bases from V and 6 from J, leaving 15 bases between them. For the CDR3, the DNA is TGTGCCAGCAGCTTTAAGGGACCCCCTCTCGAGCAGTACTTC. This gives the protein CASSFKGPPLEQYF.

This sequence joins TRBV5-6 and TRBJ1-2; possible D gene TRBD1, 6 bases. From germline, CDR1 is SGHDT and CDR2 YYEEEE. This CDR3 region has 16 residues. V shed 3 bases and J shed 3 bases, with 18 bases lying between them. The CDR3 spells CASSWTGTGRHYGYTF. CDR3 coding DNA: TGTGCCAGCAGCTGGACGGGCACAGGGCGGCACTATGGCTACACCTTC. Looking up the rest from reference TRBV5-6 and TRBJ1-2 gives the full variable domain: DAGVTQSPTHLIKTRGQQVTLRCSPKSGHDTVSWYQQALGQGPQFIFQYYEEEERQRGNFPDRFSGHQFPNYSSELNVNALLLGDSALYLCASSWTGTGRHYGYTFGSGTRLTVV.

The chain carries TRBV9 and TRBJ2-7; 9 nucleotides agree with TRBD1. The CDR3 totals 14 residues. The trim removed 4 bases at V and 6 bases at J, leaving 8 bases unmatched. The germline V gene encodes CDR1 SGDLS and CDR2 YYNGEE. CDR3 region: CASSPGTGSGEQYF. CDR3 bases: TGTGCCAGCAGCCCCGGGACAGGGTCCGGCGAGCAGTACTTC.

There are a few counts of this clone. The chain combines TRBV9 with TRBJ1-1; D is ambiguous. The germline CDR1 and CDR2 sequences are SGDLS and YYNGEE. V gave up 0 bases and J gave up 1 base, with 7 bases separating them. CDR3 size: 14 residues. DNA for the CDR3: TGTGCCAGCAGCGTAGAGGGATCGAACACTGAAGCTTTCTTT. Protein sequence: CASSVEGSNTEAFF.

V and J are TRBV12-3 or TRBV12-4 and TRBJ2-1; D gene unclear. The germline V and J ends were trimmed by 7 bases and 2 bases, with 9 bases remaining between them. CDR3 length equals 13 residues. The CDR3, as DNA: TGTGCCAGCAACCGGGTGGCCTACAATGAGCAGTTCTTC. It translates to CASNRVAYNEQFF.

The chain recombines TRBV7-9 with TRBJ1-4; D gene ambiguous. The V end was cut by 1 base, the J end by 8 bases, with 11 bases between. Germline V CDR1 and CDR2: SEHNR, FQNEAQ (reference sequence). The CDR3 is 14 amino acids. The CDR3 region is CASSLGSVREKLFF. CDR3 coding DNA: TGTGCCAGCAGCTTAGGCTCGGTGAGAGAAAAACTGTTTTTT.

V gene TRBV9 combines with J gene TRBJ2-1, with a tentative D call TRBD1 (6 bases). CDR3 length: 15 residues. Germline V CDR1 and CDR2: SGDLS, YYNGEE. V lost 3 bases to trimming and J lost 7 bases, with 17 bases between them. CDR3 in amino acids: CASSARGDTGNEQFF. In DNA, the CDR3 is TGTGCCAGCAGCGCTAGAGGGGACACAGGGAATGAGCAGTTCTTC.

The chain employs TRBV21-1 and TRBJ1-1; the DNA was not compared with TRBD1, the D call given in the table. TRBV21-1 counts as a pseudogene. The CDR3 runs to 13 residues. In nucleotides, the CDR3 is TGTGCCAGCAGCCCCGGTCAGGGGACTGAAGCTTTCTTT. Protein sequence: CASSPGQGTEAFF.

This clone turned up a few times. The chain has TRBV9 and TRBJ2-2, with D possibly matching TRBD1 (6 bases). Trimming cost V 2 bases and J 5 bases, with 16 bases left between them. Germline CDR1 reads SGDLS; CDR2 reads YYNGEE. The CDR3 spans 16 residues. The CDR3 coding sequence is TGTGCCAGCAGCGTTCCGTCCGGGACACCGACCGGGGAGCTGTTTTTT. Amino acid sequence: CASSVPSGTPTGELFF.

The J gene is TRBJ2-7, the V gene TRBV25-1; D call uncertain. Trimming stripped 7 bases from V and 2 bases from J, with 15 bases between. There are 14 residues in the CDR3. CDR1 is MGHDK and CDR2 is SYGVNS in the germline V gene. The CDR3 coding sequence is TGTGCCAGCACCTCTGTAGGGCTACCCTACGAGCAGTACTTC. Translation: CASTSVGLPYEQYF.

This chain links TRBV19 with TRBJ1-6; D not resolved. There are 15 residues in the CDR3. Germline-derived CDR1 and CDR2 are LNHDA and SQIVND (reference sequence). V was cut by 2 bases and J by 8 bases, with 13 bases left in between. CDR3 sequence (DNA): TGTGCCAGTAGTATAAGTAGCTGGACCGATTCACCCCTCCACTTT. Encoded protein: CASSISSWTDSPLHF. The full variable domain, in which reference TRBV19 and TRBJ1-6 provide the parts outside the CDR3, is DGGITQSPKYLFRKEGQNVTLSCEQNLNHDAMYWYRQDPGQGLRLIYYSQIVNDFQKGDIAEGYSVSREKKESFPLTVTSAQKNPTAFYLCASSISSWTDSPLHFGNGTRLTVT.

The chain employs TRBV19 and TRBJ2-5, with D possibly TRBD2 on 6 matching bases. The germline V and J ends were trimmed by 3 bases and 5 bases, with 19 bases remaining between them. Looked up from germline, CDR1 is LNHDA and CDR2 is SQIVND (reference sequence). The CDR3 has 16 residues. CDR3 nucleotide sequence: TGTGCCAGTAGTATTATCCCACTCGGGGGATCGGAGACCCAGTACTTC. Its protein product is CASSIIPLGGSETQYF.

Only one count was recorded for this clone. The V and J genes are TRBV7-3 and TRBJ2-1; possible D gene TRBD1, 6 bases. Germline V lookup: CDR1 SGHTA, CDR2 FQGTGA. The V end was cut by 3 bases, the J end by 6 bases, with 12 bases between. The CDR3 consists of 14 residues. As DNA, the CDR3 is TGTGCCAGCAGCTTGTATGGGGGCCCCAATGAGCAGTTCTTC. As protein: CASSLYGGPNEQFF.